This TCR beta chain was recovered during a study of beta chain features in type 1 diabetes. About the study: The patients were much like the healthy donors in age, gender and cell yields. All samples yielded some 110 million examined sorted cells.

Broader study findings: Across all four CD4+ subsets, people with type 1 diabetes showed modestly shorter TCRB CDR3s.

Blood was drawn once from each donor into heparinised tubes. The draws averaged approximately 110 mL. This CDR3 region has 13 residues. Trimming removed 2 bases at V and 5 bases at J, with 10 bases between. CDR1 is SGHDT, CDR2 YYEEEE, per germline. Remarks on this clone: The target antigen is unknown.

Expressed TCRB transcripts were sequenced, since all the RNA that had been isolated was reverse transcribed. The method was immunoSEQ multiplex PCR; TCRdb's version includes in-frame clones alone and lacks a portion of them. The sample yields over 700,000 clones, 17% seen once. The sequence was obtained from a young woman in good health. The sequenced sample consisted of naive CD4+ T cells from blood. The chain carries TRBV5-6 and TRBJ2-5; D not certain. The CDR3, as DNA: TGTGCCAGCAGCTTATCGGTAAAGGAGACCCAGTACTTC. This sequence encodes CASSLSVKETQYF. The full variable domain, completed using reference TRBV5-6 and TRBJ2-5, is DAGVTQSPTHLIKTRGQQVTLRCSPKSGHDTVSWYQQALGQGPQFIFQYYEEEERQRGNFPDRFSGHQFPNYSSELNVNALLLGDSALYLCASSLSVKETQYFGPGTRLLVL.